A selection of T cell receptor beta chains follows, all from one sample in a study of OX40 agonist ivuxolimab in advanced cancers. Some clones are missing from TCRdb's copy, which holds only in-frame ones; the method was immunoSEQ multiplex PCR. The sample consists of about 75,000 clones, roughly 86% of them appearing once. The specimen comprised CD4+ or CD8+ T cells sorted from blood, sampled in a trial of the OX40 agonist ivuxolimab. Receptors were obtained from an adult with an advanced solid tumor such as melanoma, head and neck, liver or kidney cancer. The CDR3 runs from the conserved cysteine through the conserved F or W. D genes are given only for firm matches. Rows may omit the clone size; those that give it use once, few, many or a size class.

D	size	V	J	DNA	CDR3
.	.	TRBV6-1	TRBJ2-5	TGTGCCAGCAGTGATCAGGGAGCGGAGACCCAGTACTTC	CASSDQGAETQYF
.	.	TRBV25-1	TRBJ2-1	TGTGCCAGCAGGACGACAGGCCCCTACAATGAGCAGTTCTTC	CASRTTGPYNEQFF
TRBD2	.	TRBV7-8	TRBJ2-7	TGTGCCAGCGGGGCTAGCGGGAGTTGGGACTCCTACGAGCAGTACTTC	CASGASGSWDSYEQYF
TRBD2	.	TRBV19	TRBJ2-7	TGTGCCAACGGCGGGGGACTAGGGGTCTACGAGCAGTACTTC	CANGGGLGVYEQYF
.	.	TRBV10-3	TRBJ2-3	TGTGCCATCTCGACGATCACAGATACGCAGTATTTT	CAISTITDTQYF
.	.	TRBV29-1	TRBJ1-1	TGCAGCGCGGGGACCACTGAAGCTTTCTTT	CSAGTTEAFF
TRBD2	.	TRBV18	TRBJ2-3	TGTGCCAGCTCACCGACTAGCGGGAGTGTCGGAGATACGCAGTATTTT	CASSPTSGSVGDTQYF
.	.	TRBV15	TRBJ2-1	TGTGCCACCAGCAGAGATGGGAGGGGGGGGAATGAGCAGTTCTTC	CATSRDGRGGNEQFF
.	.	TRBV27	TRBJ1-1	TGTGCCAGCAGTTTAAAAAGGAACACTGAAGCTTTCTTT	CASSLKRNTEAFF
.	.	TRBV19	TRBJ1-5	TGTGCCAGTAGTTCAATTCGGGACGGGCTTAATAGCAATCAGCCCCAGCATTTT	CASSSIRDGLNSNQPQHF
.	once	TRBV19	TRBJ1-3	TGTGCCAGTAGTCCTAGGACGGGGAGCTCTGGAAACACCATATATTTT	CASSPRTGSSGNTIYF
.	.	TRBV5-1	TRBJ1-4	TGCGCCAGCAGCCGAGGGACTGCAACTAATGAAAAACTGTTTTTT	CASSRGTATNEKLFF
.	.	TRBV6-5	TRBJ1-2	TGTGCCACCTGGTTGTATGGCTACACCTTC	CATWLYGYTF
TRBD2	.	TRBV7-7	TRBJ2-1	TGTGCCAGCAGCCCGAAGGGACTAGCGGGGGCAAATGAGCAGTTCTTC	CASSPKGLAGANEQFF
.	once	TRBV5-4	TRBJ2-3	TGTGCCAGCAGCTTGCCCCTAGCCCCTAGCACAGATACGCAGTATTTT	CASSLPLAPSTDTQYF
.	.	TRBV30	TRBJ1-2	TGTGCCTCCCAGGGGAATGGCTACACCTTC	CASQGNGYTF
.	.	TRBV18	TRBJ2-5	TGTGCCAGCTCACCAGGGGCAGACGGTTACTTACAAGAGACCCAGTACTTC	CASSPGADGYLQETQYF
TRBD1	.	TRBV28	TRBJ2-7	TGTGCCAGCAGACCCGGGACAGGCGGCTACGAGCAGTACTTC	CASRPGTGGYEQYF
.	once	TRBV10-2	TRBJ1-2	TGCGCCAGCAGTGCCCCTCCGGATGGCTACACCTTC	CASSAPPDGYTF
TRBD2	.	TRBV7-2	TRBJ2-1	TGTGCCAGCAGCTTAGCGGGCGGGGGGGCCCCGGTCTTC	CASSLAGGGAPVF
TRBD1	.	TRBV2	TRBJ1-5	TGTGCCAGCAGGTTAGGGACAGGGGATTATCAGCCCCAGCATTTT	CASRLGTGDYQPQHF
TRBD1	.	TRBV6-1	TRBJ2-7	TGTGCCAGCAGTGAAAGGATCGGGCAGGGGGCCTACGAGCAGTACTTC	CASSERIGQGAYEQYF
TRBD1	once	TRBV7-2	TRBJ1-2	TGTGCCAGTAAAAAACCGGGACAGTTATCTGGCTACACCTTC	CASKKPGQLSGYTF
.	once	TRBV29-1	TRBJ1-4	TGCAGCGCTCGGGAGCAATATACAACTAATGAAAAACTGTTTTTT	CSAREQYTTNEKLFF
.	.	TRBV28	TRBJ1-5	TGTGCCAGCAGTACCAGGGGGCCCCAGCATTTT	CASSTRGPQHF
TRBD1	.	TRBV6-7	TRBJ1-6	TGTGCCAGCAGTTTGCGAGGACAGGGGAAAGGATCACCCCTCCACTTT	CASSLRGQGKGSPLHF